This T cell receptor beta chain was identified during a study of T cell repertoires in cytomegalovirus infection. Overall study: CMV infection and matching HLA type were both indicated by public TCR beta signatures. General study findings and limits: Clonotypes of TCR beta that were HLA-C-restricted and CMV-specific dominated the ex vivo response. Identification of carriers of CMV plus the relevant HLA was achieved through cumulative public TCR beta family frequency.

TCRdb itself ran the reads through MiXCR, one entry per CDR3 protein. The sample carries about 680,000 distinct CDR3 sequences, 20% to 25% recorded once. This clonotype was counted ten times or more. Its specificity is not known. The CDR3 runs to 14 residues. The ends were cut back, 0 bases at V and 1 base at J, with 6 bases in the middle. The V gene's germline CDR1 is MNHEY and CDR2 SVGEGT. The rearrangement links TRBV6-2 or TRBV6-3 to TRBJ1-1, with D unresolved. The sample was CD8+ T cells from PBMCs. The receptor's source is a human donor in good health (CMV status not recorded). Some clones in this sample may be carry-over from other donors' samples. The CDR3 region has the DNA TGTGCCAGCAGTTACTCCAGTCAGAACACTGAAGCTTTCTTT. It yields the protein CASSYSSQNTEAFF.